The 29 T cell receptor beta chains listed next were all sequenced from one sample in a study of T cells in Graves' hyperthyroidism and ophthalmopathy. Regions amplified from RNA transcripts were the TCR beta CDR3 regions. A first-round RT-PCR of the TCR CDR3 used the HTBI primer set. TCRdb re-called the multiplex PCR reads with MiXCR, one entry per CDR3 protein. Of over 250,000 distinct CDR3 sequences in the sample, about a sixth were seen once. Sequenced: blood. The origin of the receptors is a woman aged 55-70 years with Graves' ophthalmopathy.

The gene calls are TRBV6-1 and TRBJ2-7; 8 bases are a match to TRBD2. V lost 6 bases, J lost 4 bases, and 8 bases stayed unmatched. CDR1 and CDR2 from the germline V gene are MNHNS and SASEGT. The CDR3 loop spans 14 amino acids. CDR3 in DNA: TGTGCCAGCAGCAGGGCCGGGGGGGAATACGAGCAGTACTTC. Its protein product is CASSRAGGEYEQYF.

This clonotype was observed at least ten times. The chain is built from TRBV20-1 and TRBJ2-5, with TRBD1 matching 9 bases. CDR3 length equals 14 residues. V dropped 8 bases and J dropped 5; count of bases not matched to a gene: 12. Per the germline V gene, CDR1 is DFQATT and CDR2 is SNEGSKA (reference sequence). The CDR3 loop reads CSPTPGQGLETQYF. For the CDR3, the DNA is TGCAGTCCGACACCGGGACAGGGTTTGGAGACCCAGTACTTC.

This clonotype was detected only a few times. This chain uses TRBV4-2 with TRBJ1-1, with D maybe TRBD1 (6 bases). Looked up from germline, CDR1 is LGHNA and CDR2 is YNFKEQ. The ends were cut back, 4 bases at V and 4 bases at J, with 16 bases in the middle. The CDR3 is 15 amino acids. The CDR3 is CASSLTVTGTTEAFF. For the CDR3, the DNA is TGTGCCAGCAGCCTGACAGTTACAGGGACCACTGAAGCTTTCTTT.

The chain links TRBV19 to TRBJ1-1; D possibly corresponds to TRBD1 (5 bases). This CDR3 is 14 amino acids long. Germline V lookup: CDR1 LNHDA, CDR2 SQIVND (reference sequence). V was trimmed by 5 bases and J by 0 bases, leaving 10 bases between them. CDR3 DNA sequence: TGTGCCAGTAGTCCACCGGGGGTGAACACTGAAGCTTTCTTT. Translation gives CASSPPGVNTEAFF.

The table lists this clonotype with many counts. The chain is built from TRBV7-2 and TRBJ1-2; 8 bases align to TRBD1. Losses at the gene ends were 2 bases for V and 8 bases for J; bases not matched to a gene: 1. The length of the CDR3 is 12 residues. Germline V lookup: CDR1 SGHTA, CDR2 FQGNSA. The CDR3 loop is CASSLRQGGYTF. The CDR3 nucleotides are TGTGCCAGCAGCTTAAGACAGGGGGGCTACACCTTC.

This clonotype was seen many times. The chain employs TRBV11-1 and TRBJ2-5; D perhaps matches TRBD1 (5 bases). The CDR3 extends over 17 amino acids. CDR1 is SGHAT and CDR2 is FQDESV in the germline V gene (reference sequence). Trimming cost V 5 bases and J 1 base, with 20 bases left between them. In nucleotides, the CDR3 is TGTGCCAGCAGCCTAAGAGCTTTCTTAGGGGCCCAAGAGACCCAGTACTTC. It translates to CASSLRAFLGAQETQYF.

Many counts were recorded for this clonotype. This chain uses TRBV7-8 with TRBJ1-6; TRBD1 is a possible D gene (6 bases). V was cut by 0 bases and J by 7 bases, with 10 bases left in between. Per germline, CDR1 SGHVS and CDR2 FQNEAQ. This CDR3 region has 15 residues. The chain's CDR3 is CASSLAGHGNSPLHF. Here the CDR3 DNA reads TGTGCCAGCAGCTTAGCGGGACACGGGAATTCACCCCTCCACTTT.

This chain uses TRBV5-6 with TRBJ2-5; 9 bases match TRBD2. Germline-derived CDR1 and CDR2 are SGHDT and YYEEEE. This CDR3 is built from 19 residues. Losses at the gene ends were 4 bases for V and 4 bases for J; bases not matched to a gene: 20. CDR3 region: CASSLVRAGGPEMGETQYF. Written as DNA, the CDR3 is TGTGCCAGCAGCCTGGTCCGGGCGGGGGGGCCCGAAATGGGAGAGACCCAGTACTTC. Combining the CDR3 with reference TRBV5-6 and TRBJ2-5 gives the whole variable domain DAGVTQSPTHLIKTRGQQVTLRCSPKSGHDTVSWYQQALGQGPQFIFQYYEEEERQRGNFPDRFSGHQFPNYSSELNVNALLLGDSALYLCASSLVRAGGPEMGETQYFGPGTRLLVL.

This clonotype was observed a single time. The chain uses TRBV24-1 and TRBJ2-6; possibly TRBD1 for D (5 bases). This CDR3 has 18 amino acids. Germline CDR1 reads KGHDR; CDR2 reads SFDVKD. Trimming left V 3 bases short and J 0 bases short, with 14 bases between. The CDR3 sequence is CATSDLDTGPSGANVLTF. In nucleotides, the CDR3 is TGTGCCACCAGTGATCTTGACACAGGCCCCTCTGGGGCCAACGTCCTGACTTTC.

This clonotype was counted ten times or more. V is TRBV11-2 and J is TRBJ1-1, with D unclear. Germline values: CDR1 SGHAT, CDR2 FQNNGV. The V and J ends lost 4 bases and 7 bases respectively, with 7 bases between them. The CDR3 spans 11 residues. The CDR3 nucleotides read TGTGCCAGCAGCTCAGGCCTTGAAGCTTTCTTT. It translates to CASSSGLEAFF.

The chain has TRBV12-3 or TRBV12-4 and TRBJ2-1; the D gene could be TRBD1 or TRBD2 (5 bases each). The CDR3 runs to 15 residues. The V gene lost 6 bases and the J gene lost 1 base, with 13 bases spanning the gap. The CDR3 is CASRPGRRSYNEQFF. In DNA, the CDR3 is TGTGCCAGCAGACCGGGACGCCGATCCTACAATGAGCAGTTCTTC.

In its sample, this clonotype was seen a few times. The rearrangement joins TRBV4-1 to TRBJ2-7, with TRBD2 identical over 8 bases. Germline-derived CDR1 and CDR2 are MGHRA and YSYEKL. This CDR3 has 15 residues. After removal of 3 bases from V and 0 bases from J, the junction contained 4 bases not matched to a gene. The CDR3 loop reads CASSHTSGSSYEQYF. The CDR3 region has the DNA TGCGCCAGCAGCCATACTAGCGGATCCTCCTACGAGCAGTACTTC.

The rearrangement links TRBV12-3 or TRBV12-4 to TRBJ1-1; D uncertain. This CDR3 has 13 amino acids. Trimming left V 6 bases short and J 2 bases short, with 10 bases between. CDR3 bases: TGTGCCAGCAGGTGGGTTCAAAACACTGAAGCTTTCTTT. Its protein is CASRWVQNTEAFF.

This clonotype came up many times. V usage is TRBV3-1 and J usage is TRBJ2-7; D is undetermined. Trimming shortened V by 1 base and J by 0 bases, and 13 bases separated the two germline ends. The length of the CDR3 is 16 residues. The germline V gene encodes CDR1 LGHDT and CDR2 YNNKEL (reference sequence). The chain's CDR3 is CASSQAGRARSYEQYF. CDR3 DNA sequence: TGTGCCAGCAGCCAAGCCGGTCGGGCCCGCTCCTACGAGCAGTACTTC.

The chain has TRBV19 and TRBJ2-3, with 13 bases matching TRBD2. The CDR3 contains 17 residues. V shed 5 bases and J 1 base; nucleotides not matched to a gene: 6. Germline V gene sequence: CDR1 LNHDA, CDR2 SQIVND (reference sequence). In DNA, the CDR3 is TGTGCCAGTAGTCCGTGGACTAGCGGGAGCGGCACAGATACGCAGTATTTT. Encoded protein: CASSPWTSGSGTDTQYF.

This clonotype was observed a single time. This rearrangement joins TRBV10-3 to TRBJ1-4; possible D gene TRBD1, 5 bases. Germline V gene lookup returns CDR1 ENHRY and CDR2 SYGVKD. Trimming pared 5 bases from V and 7 bases from J, leaving 11 bases between. The CDR3 has 13 amino acids. CDR3 DNA: TGTGCCATCAGTTCAACTGGGGGTGAAAAACTGTTTTTT. The encoded protein is CAISSTGGEKLFF.

This clonotype has ten or more counts. The genes are TRBV6-1 and TRBJ2-7; 8 bases fit TRBD2. The CDR3 spans 17 residues. Germline values: CDR1 MNHNS, CDR2 SASEGT. The ends lost 3 bases at V and 0 bases at J; junction bases unmatched: 10. The CDR3 region has the DNA TGTGCCAGCAGTGAGGCCCGTCCGGGAGGGCCCTCCTACGAGCAGTACTTC. Translated: CASSEARPGGPSYEQYF.

This clonotype showed up many times. The genes are TRBV12-3 or TRBV12-4 and TRBJ2-5, with D unresolved. The CDR3 extends over 12 amino acids. Trimming pared 3 bases from V and 5 bases from J, leaving 7 bases between. CDR3 DNA sequence: TGTGCCAGCAGTTTGTATCCTGAGACCCAGTACTTC. This translates into CASSLYPETQYF.

The V and J genes are TRBV20-1 and TRBJ2-1, with TRBD2 as a possible D gene (5 bases). V gave up 2 bases and J gave up 5 bases, with 16 bases separating them. The CDR3 runs 15 residues. Germline V lookup: CDR1 DFQATT, CDR2 SNEGSKA (reference sequence). The CDR3 DNA reads as TGCAGTGCTAGAAATCCGGGAAAAGGCGACAATGAGCAGTTCTTC. Its protein is CSARNPGKGDNEQFF.

The table lists this clonotype with a few counts. V usage is TRBV27 and J usage is TRBJ1-5; D gene uncertain. Germline V lookup: CDR1 MNHEY, CDR2 SMNVEV (reference sequence). This CDR3 is 12 amino acids long. This CDR3 is CGQNNSNQPQHF. DNA for the CDR3: TGTGGTCAGAACAATAGCAATCAGCCCCAGCATTTT.

In its sample, this clonotype was seen many times. The chain combines TRBV5-1 with TRBJ2-3; D uncertain. V was pared by 0 bases and J by 7 bases, with 18 bases between. This CDR3 has 16 amino acids. Germline CDR1 is SGHRS and CDR2 is YFSETQ. The CDR3 nucleotides read TGCGCCAGCAGCTTGGGACACTCGGAAGTTATTAATACGCAGTATTTT. Protein product: CASSLGHSEVINTQYF.

The rearrangement joins TRBV20-1 to TRBJ2-7; the D is unclear. The CDR3 has 17 amino acids. Germline CDR1 and CDR2: DFQATT and SNEGSKA (reference sequence). Trimming removed 3 bases at V and 0 bases at J, with 21 bases between. CDR3 sequence: CSASFPAPKDSSYEQYF. In DNA, the CDR3 is TGCAGTGCTAGCTTTCCAGCGCCAAAAGACTCCTCCTACGAGCAGTACTTC.

This clonotype has a handful of counts. Sequence at one end of the junction differs from germline and may be a read error. This chain connects TRBV7-2 to TRBJ1-2; 8 bases agree with TRBD1. The CDR3 covers 14 residues. The germline V gene has CDR1 SGHTA and CDR2 FQGNSA. CDR3 nucleotide sequence: TGTGCCAGCAGCTCCGGGGACAGGCTCTATGGCTACGCCTTC. The encoded protein is CASSSGDRLYGYAF.

This clonotype was seen ten or more times. The gene calls are TRBV5-5 and TRBJ2-5; tentative D call: TRBD1 (6 bases). Germline V gene lookup returns CDR1 SGHKS and CDR2 YYEKEE (reference sequence). With 4 bases removed from V and 2 bases from J, the gap between germline ends came to 15 bases. There are 15 residues in the CDR3. The DNA of the CDR3 is TGTGCCAGCAGCGCAGCCTGGACAGATCAAGAGACCCAGTACTTC. Translating gives CASSAAWTDQETQYF.

In its sample, this clonotype was seen many times. For the CDR3, the DNA is TGTGCCAGCAGTTTAGGCCTGCCAGGGGGCATTGAAAAACTGTTTTTT. This gives the protein CASSLGLPGGIEKLFF. The V call is TRBV28, the J call TRBJ1-4; 8 positions agree with TRBD1. In germline, CDR1 is MDHEN, CDR2 SYDVKM. The CDR3 covers 16 residues. V shed 2 bases and J 7 bases; nucleotides not matched to a gene: 9. The full variable domain, rest sourced from reference TRBV28 and TRBJ1-4, is DVKVTQSSRYLVKRTGEKVFLECVQDMDHENMFWYRQDPGLGLRLIYFSYDVKMKEKGDIPEGYSVSREKKERFSLILESASTNQTSMYLCASSLGLPGGIEKLFFGSGTQLSVL.

This clonotype was detected ten times or more. This rearrangement joins TRBV12-3 or TRBV12-4 to TRBJ2-7, with D possibly being TRBD1 or TRBD2 (5 bases each). V shed 3 bases and J shed 0 bases, with 6 bases lying between them. This CDR3 spans 13 amino acids. This CDR3 reads CASSLGTSYEQYF. The CDR3, as DNA: TGTGCCAGCAGTTTGGGGACCTCCTACGAGCAGTACTTC.

This chain links TRBV19 with TRBJ2-3; 7 bases agree with TRBD1. Germline values: CDR1 LNHDA, CDR2 SQIVND (reference sequence). The CDR3 is 18 amino acids. With 5 bases clipped from V and 1 base from J, the junction kept 15 bases outside the gene matches. This CDR3 is CASSLKENQGVGTDTQYF. In DNA, the CDR3 is TGTGCCAGTAGTCTAAAAGAGAATCAGGGGGTCGGCACAGATACGCAGTATTTT.

The CDR3 spells CASSPGGPGWAEAFF. In DNA, the CDR3 is TGTGCCAGCAGCCCCGGGGGGCCAGGATGGGCTGAAGCTTTCTTT. The V and J genes are TRBV11-2 and TRBJ1-1, with D possibly matching TRBD1 (6 bases). The germline gives CDR1 SGHAT, CDR2 FQNNGV. V was clipped by 5 bases and J by 6 bases, with 19 bases between them. The CDR3 has 15 amino acids.

Ten or more counts support this clonotype. The gene calls are TRBV28 and TRBJ1-1; a weak D match, TRBD1 (5 bases). Germline V CDR1 and CDR2: MDHEN, SYDVKM. V shed 2 bases and J shed 7 bases, with 14 bases lying between them. The CDR3 loop spans 14 amino acids. The CDR3 nucleotides are TGTGCCAGCAGTTTAATCGGGGGATGGGGTGAAGCTTTCTTT. Encoded protein: CASSLIGGWGEAFF.